This T cell receptor beta chain is from a study of cytomegalovirus exposure and HLA in healthy donors. Broader study findings: The study designated roughly 150 TCR beta chains cytomegalovirus-associated. An observed cluster of highly shared sequence variants was recorded as a likely sequencing artifact.

The CDR3 runs to 13 residues. The trim removed 6 bases at V and 4 bases at J, leaving 5 bases unmatched. The germline CDR1 and CDR2 sequences are LNHDA and SQIVND (reference sequence). PCR primers comprised 60 Vbeta and 13 Jbeta primers. The assay was immunoSEQ multiplex PCR, and TCRdb's table has in-frame clones only and misses some. This sample has about 67,000 clones; around three quarters occur once, and the top ten carry approximately 8%. Note on this clone: As yet, its antigen is unknown.

The chain carries TRBV19 and TRBJ2-5, with 7 bases lining up with TRBD1. The receptor comes from a man aged 55 to 70 in good health and CMV-seropositive. Sequencing input: PBMCs. CDR3 residues: CASRGDSSETQYF. The CDR3 DNA is TGTGCCAGTAGGGGGGACAGTTCAGAGACCCAGTACTTC.